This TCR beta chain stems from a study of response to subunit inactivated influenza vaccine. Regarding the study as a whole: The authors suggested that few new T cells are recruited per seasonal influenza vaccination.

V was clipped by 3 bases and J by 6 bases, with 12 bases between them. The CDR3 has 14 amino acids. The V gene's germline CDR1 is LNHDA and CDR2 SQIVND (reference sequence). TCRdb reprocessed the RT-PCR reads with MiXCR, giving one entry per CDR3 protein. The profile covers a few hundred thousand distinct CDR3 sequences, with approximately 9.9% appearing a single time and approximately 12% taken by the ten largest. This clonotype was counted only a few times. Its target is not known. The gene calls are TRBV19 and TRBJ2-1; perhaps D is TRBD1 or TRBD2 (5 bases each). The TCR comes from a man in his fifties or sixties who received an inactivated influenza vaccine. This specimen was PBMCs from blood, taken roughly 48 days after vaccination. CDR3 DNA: TGTGCCAGTAGTATGGGGGAACCCTTCAATGAGCAGTTCTTC. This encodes CASSMGEPFNEQFF.